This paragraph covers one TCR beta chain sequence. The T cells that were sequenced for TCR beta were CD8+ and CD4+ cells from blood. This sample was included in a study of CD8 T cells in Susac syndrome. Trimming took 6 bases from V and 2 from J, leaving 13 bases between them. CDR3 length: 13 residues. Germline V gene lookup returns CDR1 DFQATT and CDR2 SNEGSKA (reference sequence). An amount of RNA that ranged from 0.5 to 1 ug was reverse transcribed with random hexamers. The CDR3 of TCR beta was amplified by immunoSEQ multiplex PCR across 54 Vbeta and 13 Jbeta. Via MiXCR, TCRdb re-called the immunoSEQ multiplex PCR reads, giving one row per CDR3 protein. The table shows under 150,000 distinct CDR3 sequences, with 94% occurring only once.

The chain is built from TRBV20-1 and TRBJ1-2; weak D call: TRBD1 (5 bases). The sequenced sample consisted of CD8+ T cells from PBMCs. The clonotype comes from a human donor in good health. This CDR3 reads CSAEDGGNYGYTF. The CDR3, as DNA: TGCAGTGCCGAAGATGGGGGGAACTATGGCTACACCTTC.